Described below is a single T cell receptor (beta chain) sequence and its context. As yet, its antigen is unknown. The junction differs from germline at one of its ends, possibly a read error. This sample's RNA came from whole unsorted tissue. More than 3 cm separated this lung sample from the edge of the tumor. Donors were chemotherapy-naive, newly diagnosed lung cancer surgical patients in China, August–late 2014. CDR3 size: 15 residues. Germline V CDR1 and CDR2: SGHAT, FQDESV (reference sequence). The data were obtained in a study of tumor and adjacent non-tumor tissue in lung cancer. The wider study: Patients comprised about a dozen adenocarcinoma, a couple of squamous cell carcinoma and 1 small cell lung cancer. Aged roughly 31 to 85 years, patients included more than nine men and five or six women with stage I to III disease.

Findings and caveats of the study: Top 100 clones took a larger repertoire share in normal lung.

Three rounds of nested PCR, following a modified ARM-PCR protocol, produced the TCRbeta library. TCRdb used MiXCR to reprocess the multiplex PCR reads, holding one entry per CDR3 protein. In the table there are about 67,000 distinct CDR3 sequences, more than 75% of which are singletons. The receptor comes from a man aged 55 to 70 with non-small cell lung cancer. Sequencing was carried out using distant non-tumor lung tissue. The V and J genes are TRBV11-1 and TRBJ2-3; 7 positions match TRBD1. DNA of the CDR3: TGTGTCAGCAGTCCCGGGACAGCGTTCACAGATACGCAGTATTTC. As protein: CVSSPGTAFTDTQYF.